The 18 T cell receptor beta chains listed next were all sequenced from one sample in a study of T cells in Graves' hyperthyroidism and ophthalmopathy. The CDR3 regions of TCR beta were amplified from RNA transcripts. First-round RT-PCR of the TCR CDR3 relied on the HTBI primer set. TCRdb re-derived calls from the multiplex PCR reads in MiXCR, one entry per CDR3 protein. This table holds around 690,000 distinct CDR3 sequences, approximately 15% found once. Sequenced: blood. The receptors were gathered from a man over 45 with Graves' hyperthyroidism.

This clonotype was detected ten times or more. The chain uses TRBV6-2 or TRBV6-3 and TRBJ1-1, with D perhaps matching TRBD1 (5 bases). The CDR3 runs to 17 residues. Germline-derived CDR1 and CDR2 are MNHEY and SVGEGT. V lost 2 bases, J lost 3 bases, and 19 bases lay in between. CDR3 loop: CASSYPSPPREDTEAFF. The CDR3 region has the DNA TGTGCCAGCAGTTACCCGTCGCCTCCCAGGGAGGACACTGAAGCTTTCTTT.

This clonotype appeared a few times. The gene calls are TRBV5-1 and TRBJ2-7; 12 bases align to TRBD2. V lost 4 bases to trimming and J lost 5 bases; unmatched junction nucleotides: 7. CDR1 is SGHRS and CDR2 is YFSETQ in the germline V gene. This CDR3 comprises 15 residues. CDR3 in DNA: TGCGCCAGCAGCCGGACTAGCGGGATGTTAAACGAGCAGTACTTC. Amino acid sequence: CASSRTSGMLNEQYF.

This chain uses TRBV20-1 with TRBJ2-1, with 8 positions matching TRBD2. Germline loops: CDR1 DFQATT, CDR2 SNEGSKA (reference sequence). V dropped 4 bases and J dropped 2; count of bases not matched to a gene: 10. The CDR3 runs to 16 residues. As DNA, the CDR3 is TGCAGTGCTACCAACCCAGCGGGAGAGGCCTACAATGAGCAGTTCTTC. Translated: CSATNPAGEAYNEQFF.

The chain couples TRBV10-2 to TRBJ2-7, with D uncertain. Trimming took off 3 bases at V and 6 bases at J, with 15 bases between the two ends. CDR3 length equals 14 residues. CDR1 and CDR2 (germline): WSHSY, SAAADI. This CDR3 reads CASSDHLTTSEQYF. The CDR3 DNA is TGCGCCAGCAGTGACCACCTCACGACCTCCGAGCAGTACTTC.

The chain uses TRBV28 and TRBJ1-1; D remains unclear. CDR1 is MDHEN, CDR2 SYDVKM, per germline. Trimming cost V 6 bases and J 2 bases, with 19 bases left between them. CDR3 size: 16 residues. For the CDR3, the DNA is TGTGCCAGCAGCTACACACCTGGCAGAGCAAACACTGAAGCTTTCTTT. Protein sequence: CASSYTPGRANTEAFF. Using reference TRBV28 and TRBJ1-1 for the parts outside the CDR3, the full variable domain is DVKVTQSSRYLVKRTGEKVFLECVQDMDHENMFWYRQDPGLGLRLIYFSYDVKMKEKGDIPEGYSVSREKKERFSLILESASTNQTSMYLCASSYTPGRANTEAFFGQGTRLTVV.

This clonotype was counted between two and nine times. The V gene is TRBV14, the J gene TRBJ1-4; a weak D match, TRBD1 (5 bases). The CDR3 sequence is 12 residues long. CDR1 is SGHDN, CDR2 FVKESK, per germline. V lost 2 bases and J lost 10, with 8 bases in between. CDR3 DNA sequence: TGTGCCAGCAGCCAACAGGGCGCAAAACTGTTTTTT. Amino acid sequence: CASSQQGAKLFF.

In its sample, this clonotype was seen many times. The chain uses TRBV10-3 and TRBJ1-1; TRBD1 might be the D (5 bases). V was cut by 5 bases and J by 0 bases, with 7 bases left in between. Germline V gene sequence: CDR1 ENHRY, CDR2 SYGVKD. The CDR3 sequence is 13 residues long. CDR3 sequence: CAISRDVNTEAFF. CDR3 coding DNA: TGTGCCATCAGTCGGGACGTGAACACTGAAGCTTTCTTT.

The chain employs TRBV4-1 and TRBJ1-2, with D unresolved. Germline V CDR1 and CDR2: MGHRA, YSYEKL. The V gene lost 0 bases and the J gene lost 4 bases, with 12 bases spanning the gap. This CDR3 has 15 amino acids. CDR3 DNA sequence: TGCGCCAGCAGCCAAGATCTGGTGTCAGTCTATGGCTACACCTTC. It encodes CASSQDLVSVYGYTF.

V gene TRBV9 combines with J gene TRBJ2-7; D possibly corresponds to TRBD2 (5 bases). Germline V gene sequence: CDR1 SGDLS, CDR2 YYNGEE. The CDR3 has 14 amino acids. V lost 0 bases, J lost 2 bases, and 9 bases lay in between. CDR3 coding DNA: TGTGCCAGCAGCGTAGATCCAGCGGCCTACGAGCAGTACTTC. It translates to CASSVDPAAYEQYF.

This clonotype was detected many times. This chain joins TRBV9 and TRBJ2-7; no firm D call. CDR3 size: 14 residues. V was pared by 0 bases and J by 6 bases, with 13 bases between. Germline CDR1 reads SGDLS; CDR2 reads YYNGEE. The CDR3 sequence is CASSVGIGLSEQYF. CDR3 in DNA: TGTGCCAGCAGCGTAGGTATAGGCTTATCCGAGCAGTACTTC.

The CDR3 loop is CATSRARAGRDEQFF. In DNA, the CDR3 is TGTGCCACCAGCAGAGCGCGAGCGGGAAGGGATGAGCAGTTCTTC. This chain uses TRBV15 with TRBJ2-1; 7 bases map to TRBD2. With V trimmed by 1 base and J by 8 bases, 8 bases remained unmatched. The CDR3 length is 15 residues. Germline CDR1 reads LNHNV; CDR2 reads YYDKDF (reference sequence).

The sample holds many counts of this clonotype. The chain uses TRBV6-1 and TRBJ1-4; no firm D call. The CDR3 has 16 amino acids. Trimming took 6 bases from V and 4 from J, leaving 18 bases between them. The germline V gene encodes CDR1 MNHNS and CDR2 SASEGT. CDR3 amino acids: CASRPELFILNEKLFF. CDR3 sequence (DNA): TGTGCCAGCAGGCCAGAACTATTCATCCTTAATGAAAAACTGTTTTTT.

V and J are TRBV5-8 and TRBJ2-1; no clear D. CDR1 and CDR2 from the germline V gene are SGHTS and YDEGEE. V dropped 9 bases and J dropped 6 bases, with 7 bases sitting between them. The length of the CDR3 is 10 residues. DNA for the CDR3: TGTGCCACTAGATCCAATGAGCAGTTCTTC. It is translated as CATRSNEQFF.

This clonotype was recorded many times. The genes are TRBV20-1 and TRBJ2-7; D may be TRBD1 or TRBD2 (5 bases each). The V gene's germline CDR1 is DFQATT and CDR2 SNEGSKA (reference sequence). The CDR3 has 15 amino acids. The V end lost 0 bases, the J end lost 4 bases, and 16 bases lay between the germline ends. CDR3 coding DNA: TGCAGTGCTAGAGAGGGGCTGGGCAGGGAGTACGAGCAGTACTTC. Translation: CSAREGLGREYEQYF.

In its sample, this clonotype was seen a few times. The chain's CDR3 is CASSLELAGATDTQYF. The CDR3 nucleotides read TGTGCCAGCAGCTTAGAACTAGCGGGGGCCACAGATACGCAGTATTTT. The J gene is TRBJ2-3, the V gene TRBV7-9; the match to TRBD2 covers 11 bases. Trimming at V came to 1 base and at J to 2 bases, leaving 2 bases not matched to a gene. This CDR3 region has 16 residues. Germline loops: CDR1 SEHNR, CDR2 FQNEAQ (reference sequence).

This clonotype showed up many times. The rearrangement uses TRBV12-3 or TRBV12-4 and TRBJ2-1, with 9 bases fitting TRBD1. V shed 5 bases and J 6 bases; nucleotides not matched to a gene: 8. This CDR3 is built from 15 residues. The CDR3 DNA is TGTGCCAGCAGTCCACCGACAGGGGGTTTCAATGAGCAGTTCTTC. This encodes CASSPPTGGFNEQFF.

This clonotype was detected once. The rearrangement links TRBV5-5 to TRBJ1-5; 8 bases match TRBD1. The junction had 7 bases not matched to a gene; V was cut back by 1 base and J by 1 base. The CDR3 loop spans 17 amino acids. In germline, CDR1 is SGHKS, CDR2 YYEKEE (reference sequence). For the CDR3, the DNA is TGTGCCAGCAGCTTGATCCCCAGGGGGCGAAGCAATCAGCCCCAGCATTTT. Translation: CASSLIPRGRSNQPQHF.

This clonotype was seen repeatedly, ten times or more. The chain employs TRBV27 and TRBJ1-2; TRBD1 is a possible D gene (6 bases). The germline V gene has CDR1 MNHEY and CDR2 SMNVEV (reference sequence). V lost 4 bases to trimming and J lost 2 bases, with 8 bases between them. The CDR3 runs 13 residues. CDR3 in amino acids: CASSYRENYGYTF. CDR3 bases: TGTGCCAGCAGTTACAGGGAGAACTATGGCTACACCTTC.